The rows below give T cell receptor beta chains drawn from one sample of a study of T cells expressing NK-cell markers. TCRdb reprocessed the 5' RACE reads and reports one entry per CDR3 protein, with no DNA. This sample contains about 540,000 distinct CDR3 sequences. The specimen sequenced was blood T cells: a sorted CD56 or NKG2C T cell subset, CD4+ or CD8+ T cells, or bulk PBMC T cells (not recorded which). All receptors come from a man aged 18-30 years in good health. CDR3s include the opening cysteine and the closing phenylalanine or tryptophan.

V gene: TRBV12-3/TRBV12-4
J gene: TRBJ2-5
CDR3 protein: CASSLTGLKGQETQYF

V gene: TRBV5-1
J gene: TRBJ2-3
CDR3 protein: CASRRGSPSTDTQYF

V gene: TRBV12-3/TRBV12-4
J gene: TRBJ2-1
CDR3 protein: CASSFQAGVVFF

V gene: TRBV3-1
J gene: TRBJ2-1
CDR3 protein: CASSSPPGPPYDNEQFF

V gene: TRBV25-1
J gene: TRBJ2-7
CDR3 protein: CASTRTSVYEQYF

V gene: TRBV19
J gene: TRBJ2-4
CDR3 protein: CASSRATGSKNIQYF

V gene: TRBV5-1
J gene: TRBJ2-1
CDR3 protein: CASSFSGRLAGGNEQFF

V gene: TRBV9
J gene: TRBJ2-2
CDR3 protein: CASSGPRQGADTGELFF

V gene: TRBV27
J gene: TRBJ2-1
CDR3 protein: CASTPKRVSSYNEQFF

V gene: TRBV11-2
J gene: TRBJ2-5
CDR3 protein: CASSGPTGQAQETQYF

V gene: TRBV20-1
J gene: TRBJ2-3
CDR3 protein: CSASQTAGLVSDTQYF

V gene: TRBV5-1
J gene: TRBJ2-6
CDR3 protein: CASSLVGYGGANVLTF

V gene: TRBV12-3/TRBV12-4
J gene: TRBJ1-1
CDR3 protein: CASTLGDTEAFF

V gene: TRBV14
J gene: TRBJ2-1
CDR3 protein: CASSRQGVYNEQFF

V gene: TRBV7-6
J gene: TRBJ2-3
CDR3 protein: CASSKGAADTQYF

V gene: TRBV4-2
J gene: TRBJ2-1
CDR3 protein: CASSQSERESYNEQFF

V gene: TRBV6-1
J gene: TRBJ2-3
CDR3 protein: CASSEGVAGGTTDTQYF

V gene: TRBV6-1
J gene: TRBJ1-5
CDR3 protein: CASSSGQLNQPQHF

V gene: TRBV7-9
J gene: TRBJ1-1
CDR3 protein: CASSVGEYVAFF

V gene: TRBV15
J gene: TRBJ2-1
CDR3 protein: CATSRDGRKNEQFF

V gene: TRBV5-1
J gene: TRBJ2-5
CDR3 protein: CASSPSGQETQYF

V gene: TRBV5-1
J gene: TRBJ2-5
CDR3 protein: CASSPVGLEGQETQYF

V gene: TRBV27
J gene: TRBJ2-5
CDR3 protein: CASRKTAGQETQYF

V gene: TRBV4-1
J gene: TRBJ2-1
CDR3 protein: CASSQAGLAGGPRAFF

V gene: TRBV5-6
J gene: TRBJ2-1
CDR3 protein: CASSLSPGGLYNEQFF

V gene: TRBV5-1
J gene: TRBJ2-1
CDR3 protein: CASSLDRYNEQFF

V gene: TRBV2
J gene: TRBJ1-5
CDR3 protein: CASSDARVTGTHLHDSNQPQHF

V gene: TRBV20-1
J gene: TRBJ2-1
CDR3 protein: CSARDGTNLIYNEQFF

V gene: TRBV4-1
J gene: TRBJ2-4
CDR3 protein: CASSQDDSCQYF

V gene: TRBV27
J gene: TRBJ1-1
CDR3 protein: CASSLFRGFNTEAFF

V gene: TRBV6-5
J gene: TRBJ2-1
CDR3 protein: CASSLGQRGYNEQFF

V gene: TRBV6-5
J gene: TRBJ1-1
CDR3 protein: CASRFGGTGTEAFF

V gene: TRBV20-1
J gene: TRBJ2-3
CDR3 protein: CSARDAETSGRAYTDTQYF

V gene: TRBV27
J gene: TRBJ2-1
CDR3 protein: CASRSTVEQFF

V gene: TRBV18
J gene: TRBJ2-4
CDR3 protein: CASSPDSGQGSNIQYF

V gene: TRBV20-1
J gene: TRBJ2-3
CDR3 protein: CSAFSSVRTDTQYF

V gene: TRBV30
J gene: TRBJ2-7
CDR3 protein: CAWSVLAGVGEQYF

V gene: TRBV7-9
J gene: TRBJ1-1
CDR3 protein: CASSFWGALGEAFF

V gene: TRBV5-1
J gene: TRBJ1-4
CDR3 protein: CASSSTVLNEKLFF

V gene: TRBV5-5
J gene: TRBJ1-1
CDR3 protein: CASGANTEAFF

V gene: TRBV29-1
J gene: TRBJ1-6
CDR3 protein: CSVRGTVNSPLHF